This T cell receptor (beta chain) was retrieved from a study of T cells in Graves' hyperthyroidism and ophthalmopathy. Study outcomes and limitations: From stable hyperthyroidism, ophthalmopathy was separated by a 13 V-J model.

As to this clonotype: Antigen unknown.

Amplification yielded TCR beta CDR3 regions, with RNA transcripts as the source. First-round RT-PCR targeting the TCR CDR3 was performed with the HTBI primer set. TCRdb processed the multiplex PCR reads anew with MiXCR; each CDR3 protein has one entry. The top ten hold 47% of the sample, which has 560,000 or so distinct CDR3 sequences, about 20% seen once. The CDR3 has 16 residues. The J segment lost 0 bases and the V segment lost 2 bases, leaving 6 bases of the junction unmatched. The germline V gene encodes CDR1 GTSNPN and CDR2 SVGIG (reference sequence). The sample comprised blood. The rearrangement links TRBV30 to TRBJ2-1; 8 positions match TRBD2. The receptor was derived from a man in his forties with Graves' ophthalmopathy. CDR3 nucleotide sequence: TGTGCCTGGAGTAATGTAGCGGGGACCTCCTACAATGAGCAGTTCTTC. Translated, it gives CAWSNVAGTSYNEQFF.